This passage covers 12 T cell receptor beta chains from one sample sequenced in a study of cytomegalovirus exposure and HLA in healthy donors. In the PCR, 60 Vbeta and 13 Jbeta primers were used. Here immunoSEQ multiplex PCR was the method, and the copy in TCRdb shows in-frame clones only, minus some. Here the sample spans approximately 120,000 clones, about 76% being singletons. Sequenced: PBMCs. These receptors came from a man in his forties in good health and CMV-seronegative.

The chain carries TRBV6-1 and TRBJ2-4; 9 bases are shared with TRBD2. Germline-derived CDR1 and CDR2 are MNHNS and SASEGT. J lost 0 bases, V lost 2 bases, and 5 bases had no gene match. CDR3 size: 17 residues. In nucleotides, the CDR3 is TGTGCCAGCAGTGAATTGGCTAGCGGGGTAGCCAAAAACATTCAGTACTTC. Its translation: CASSELASGVAKNIQYF.

On this clone itself: One junction end does not reproduce the germline sequence, and a read error may be involved. V is TRBV2 and J is TRBJ2-3, with D unresolved. The CDR3 loop spans 14 amino acids. Germline loops: CDR1 SNHLY, CDR2 FYNNEI. The DNA for the CDR3 is TGTGCCAGCATGACCGCGCCTTCCACAGCTACGCAGTATTTT. Amino acids: CASMTAPSTATQYF.

This clone was detected only a few times. Other DNA variants within this sample encode the same CDR3. The genes are TRBV5-1 and TRBJ2-7; 11 bases are shared with TRBD1. Germline values: CDR1 SGHRS, CDR2 YFSETQ. The CDR3 is 19 residues long. With 0 bases clipped from V and 4 bases from J, the junction kept 15 bases outside the gene matches. The DNA of the CDR3 is TGCGCCAGCAGCTTGGATTTAGGACAGGGGGCGCTGAGGGTTTACGAGCAGTACTTC. It translates to CASSLDLGQGALRVYEQYF. Using reference TRBV5-1 and TRBJ2-7 for the parts outside the CDR3, the full variable domain is KAGVTQTPRYLIKTRGQQVTLSCSPISGHRSVSWYQQTPGQGLQFLFEYFSETQRNKGNFPGRFSGRQFSNSRSEMNVSTLELGDSALYLCASSLDLGQGALRVYEQYFGPGTRLTVT.

This chain uses TRBV7-6 with TRBJ2-7; 7 nucleotides align to TRBD2. Germline V CDR1 and CDR2: SGHVS, FNYEAQ. The CDR3 spans 16 residues. The junction had 10 bases not matched to a gene; V was cut back by 2 bases and J by 3 bases. The CDR3 DNA follows: TGTGCCAGCAGCTTATTCGGTGGGAGGGGAGGCTACGAGCAGTACTTC. It specifies CASSLFGGRGGYEQYF.

This CDR3 reads CASRITGRAGELFF. CDR3 coding DNA: TGCGCCAGCAGGATTACTGGGAGGGCCGGGGAGCTGTTTTTT. The rearrangement links TRBV4-1 to TRBJ2-2; 7 bases agree with TRBD2. This CDR3 spans 14 amino acids. J was trimmed by 6 bases and V by 6 bases; bases with no gene match: 7. The germline V gene has CDR1 MGHRA and CDR2 YSYEKL.

V usage is TRBV2 and J usage is TRBJ2-3; D call uncertain. CDR1 and CDR2 from the germline V gene are SNHLY and FYNNEI. The ends were cut back, 7 bases at V and 0 bases at J, with 11 bases in the middle. This CDR3 is built from 14 residues. The CDR3 sequence is CASNPRTSTDTQYF. CDR3 nucleotide sequence: TGTGCCAGCAACCCACGAACTAGCACAGATACGCAGTATTTT.

The V call is TRBV4-3, the J call TRBJ1-1; possibly TRBD1 for D (6 bases). This CDR3 is built from 15 residues. With 4 bases removed from V and 1 base from J, the gap between germline ends came to 13 bases. Germline lookup yields CDR1 LGHNA and CDR2 YSLEER. CDR3: CASSRLTGRNTEAFF. Written as DNA, the CDR3 is TGCGCCAGCAGCCGATTAACAGGGAGGAACACTGAAGCTTTCTTT.

The chain carries TRBV28 and TRBJ2-7, with D possibly TRBD1 on 5 matching bases. V was cut by 2 bases and J by 6 bases, with 5 bases left in between. The CDR3 covers 11 residues. Germline V gene sequence: CDR1 MDHEN, CDR2 SYDVKM. The CDR3 region has the DNA TGTGCCAGCAGTTTAAGGGGCGAGCAGTACTTC. This gives the protein CASSLRGEQYF. Full variable domain (missing parts from reference TRBV28 and TRBJ2-7): DVKVTQSSRYLVKRTGEKVFLECVQDMDHENMFWYRQDPGLGLRLIYFSYDVKMKEKGDIPEGYSVSREKKERFSLILESASTNQTSMYLCASSLRGEQYFGPGTRLTVT.

The rearrangement links TRBV19 to TRBJ1-4; unclear D gene. The CDR3 is made up of 15 amino acids. V dropped 3 bases and J dropped 1 base, with 9 bases sitting between them. In germline, CDR1 is LNHDA, CDR2 SQIVND (reference sequence). CDR3 sequence reads: CASSMDRGTNEKLFF. CDR3 nucleotides: TGTGCCAGTAGTATGGATCGGGGAACTAATGAAAAACTGTTTTTT.

V is TRBV5-6 and J is TRBJ1-2, with 9 bases that match TRBD1. The ends lost 4 bases at V and 0 bases at J; junction bases unmatched: 4. The CDR3 runs 15 residues. Germline CDR1 is SGHDT and CDR2 is YYEEEE. CDR3 coding DNA: TGTGCCAGCAGCCACTGGGACAGGGCTAACTATGGCTACACCTTC. Translated: CASSHWDRANYGYTF.

The V call is TRBV11-2, the J call TRBJ1-5, with D unresolved. The CDR3 covers 13 residues. The V end lost 0 bases, the J end lost 7 bases, and 7 bases lay between the germline ends. CDR1 SGHAT and CDR2 FQNNGV come from the germline V gene. The CDR3 loop reads CASSLEVGQPQHF. CDR3 sequence (DNA): TGTGCCAGCAGCTTAGAGGTCGGGCAGCCCCAGCATTTT.

The rearrangement uses TRBV11-2 and TRBJ1-1, with a weak D call TRBD1 (6 bases). The germline V gene has CDR1 SGHAT and CDR2 FQNNGV. The V and J ends lost 4 bases and 2 bases respectively, with 14 bases between them. The CDR3 consists of 15 residues. The CDR3 DNA sequence: TGTGCCAGCAGCTCGTTCTGGGACACCAACACTGAAGCTTTCTTT. It translates to CASSSFWDTNTEAFF.